This entry concerns a single T cell receptor beta chain. Its antigen remains unidentified. No quality values exist for individual bases; no much larger clone is one base distant. The data belong to a study of blood T cell repertoires in COVID-19 (dated by TCRdb to about 2020). Regarding the study in general: Collaborator samples came from the United States, Italy and Spain and covered acute and convalescent phases of COVID-19. The prospective study material was composed of cDNA or gDNA derived from T cells, B-cell-depleted T cells, or PBMCs. The dataset comprised deeply sampled blood TCRbeta repertoires from subjects exposed to, actively infected with, or recovered from COVID-19. The repertoires were released in a freely available public database intended as a resource for research on the immune response to SARS-CoV-2. The samples were drawn from two sources: the first 160 participants of the ongoing ImmuneRACE study, and 950 to 1,500 subjects contributed by 6 global collaborators. Sample metadata almost always included a de-identified subject ID, COVID-19 status, age in years and sex. Where HLA class I and class II types were available, the types were taken from metadata supplied by the sample provider, not from assay-based typing. Paper-wide results and their limitations: Clinical and demographic metadata were provided uncurated, with the amount varying by source and participant.

In Seattle, one collaborating source enrolled patients while the infection was active and tracked those patients longitudinally over the course of disease. The collaborating institutions used their own protocols to collect whole blood in K2EDTA tubes. For TCRbeta analysis, collaborators shipped samples in one of three forms: frozen whole blood, isolated PBMCs, or DNA extracted from either of those sample types. Measured from the cysteine to the phenylalanine, the CDR3 is 17 residues long. Kept here is only the CDR3 DNA, which spans 51 bases and is read in frame from base 1. Taken from the germline V gene, the CDR1 and CDR2 loops are MGHRA and YSYEKL. V is reduced by 4 bases and J by 3 bases, leaving a spacing of 18 bases between them. The immunoSEQ Assay, a bias-controlled multiplex PCR, was used to amplify TCRbeta CDR3 regions from genomic DNA. As for the original processing: Within the assay, amplification of reference gene primers was used to estimate how many nucleated cells each sample contained. Sequence reads were collapsed and filtered to measure the absolute abundance of every unique TCRbeta CDR3 rearrangement. For each sample, productive Simpson clonality was calculated as the square root of Simpson's diversity index across productive rearrangements. TCRdb took this table from immuneACCESS and kept in-frame rearrangements with V and J called. Such tables lack part of the clones; where checked against another copy, unresolved V genes explain under half of the gap, and the rest is unexplained. V, J and clone size reflect that table, while D and trimming were determined from the DNA. This sample has 150,000 or so clones in its table, and 65% to 90% of those were observed once. The ten largest clones represent about 12% of the sample.

Rearrangement joined TRBV4-1 to TRBJ1-4; the D gene is perhaps TRBD1, from 5 matching bases. The receptor comes from a woman aged 55 to 70 with COVID-19, enrolled during active disease. Material for sequencing was peripheral blood. The CDR3 region reads CASSPQGLDLPNEKLFF. The sequenced DNA: TGCGCCAGCAGCCCCCAGGGACTGGATTTGCCTAATGAAAAACTGTTTTTT.